The T cell receptor beta chain under discussion was sequenced for a study of Ad26.COV2.S vaccination and SARS-CoV-2 variants. Treatment denoted: roughly 19 received Ad26.COV2.S at low or high dose, single or two shots; several received placebo; per-sample allocation not given. Specimen acquisition occurred on day 63 following the initial vaccine or placebo injection. This adult donor, from Boston, was 18-55 years old. Assay used: immunoSEQ multiplex PCR; TCRdb lists only in-frame clones, some missing. Found here are about 480,000 clones, 87% of them singletons; the top ten hold around 13%. Deletions cut 5 bases from V and 3 bases from J, with 14 bases between. Germline V CDR1 and CDR2: LNHDA, SQIVND (reference sequence). This CDR3 comprises 15 residues.

The source material was peripheral blood, sampled in a trial of Ad26.COV2.S vaccine versus placebo. The chain joins TRBV19 to TRBJ2-1; maybe TRBD2 (6 bases). This TCR was sampled from a person between 18 and 65 years old who received the Ad26.COV2.S COVID-19 vaccine or a placebo. The chain's CDR3 is CASSVPGLFYNEQFF. The CDR3, as DNA: TGTGCCAGTAGTGTCCCGGGACTCTTCTACAATGAGCAGTTCTTC.